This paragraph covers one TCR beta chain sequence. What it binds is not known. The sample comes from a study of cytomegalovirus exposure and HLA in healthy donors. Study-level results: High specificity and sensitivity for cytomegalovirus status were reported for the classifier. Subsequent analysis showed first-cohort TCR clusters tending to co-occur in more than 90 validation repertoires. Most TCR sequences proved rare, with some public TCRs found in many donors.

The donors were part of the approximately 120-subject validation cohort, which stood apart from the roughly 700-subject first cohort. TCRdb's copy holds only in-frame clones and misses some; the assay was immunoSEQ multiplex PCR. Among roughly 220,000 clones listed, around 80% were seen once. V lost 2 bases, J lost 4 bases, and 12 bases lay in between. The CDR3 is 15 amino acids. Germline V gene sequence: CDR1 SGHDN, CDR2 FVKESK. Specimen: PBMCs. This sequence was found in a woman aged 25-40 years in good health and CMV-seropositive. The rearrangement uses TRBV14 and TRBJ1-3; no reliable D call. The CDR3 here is CASSQFWGAGNTIYF. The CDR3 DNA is TGTGCCAGCAGCCAATTCTGGGGAGCAGGAAACACCATATATTTT.